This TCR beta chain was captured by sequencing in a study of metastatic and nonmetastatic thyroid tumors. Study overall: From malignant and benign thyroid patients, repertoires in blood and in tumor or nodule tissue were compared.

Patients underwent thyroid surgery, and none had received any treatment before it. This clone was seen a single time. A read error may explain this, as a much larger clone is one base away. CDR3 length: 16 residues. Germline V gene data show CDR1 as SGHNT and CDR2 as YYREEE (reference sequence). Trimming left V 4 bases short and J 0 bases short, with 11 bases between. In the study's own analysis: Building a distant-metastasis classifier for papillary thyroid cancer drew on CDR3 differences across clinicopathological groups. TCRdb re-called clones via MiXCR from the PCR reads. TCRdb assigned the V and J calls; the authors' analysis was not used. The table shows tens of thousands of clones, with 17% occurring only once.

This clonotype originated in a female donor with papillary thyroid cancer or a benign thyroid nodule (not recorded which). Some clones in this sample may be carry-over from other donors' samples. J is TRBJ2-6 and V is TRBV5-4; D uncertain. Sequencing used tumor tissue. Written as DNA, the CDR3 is TGTGCCAGCAGCCCCGGACGTATCTCTGGGGCCAACGTCCTGACTTTC. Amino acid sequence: CASSPGRISGANVLTF.